A single sample gave rise to the 13 T cell receptor beta chains below, sequenced in a study of blood T cell repertoires in COVID-19. TCRdb's table, derived via immunoSEQ multiplex PCR, lists solely in-frame clones and lacks some. The sample records roughly 160,000 clones, roughly 85% being singletons. Sequences were obtained from PBMCs or T cells enriched from blood (not recorded which). These receptors were collected from a woman aged 70-85 years in a cohort exposed to, infected with or recovered from COVID-19 (not recorded which).

The chain uses TRBV27 and TRBJ1-6; the D gene is possibly TRBD1 (5 bases). Trimming removed 2 bases at V and 12 bases at J, with 14 bases between. The CDR3 sequence is 14 residues long. CDR1 MNHEY and CDR2 SMNVEV come from the germline V gene (reference sequence). CDR3 DNA sequence: TGTGCCAGCAGTTTACAGGGAAATATAGGACCCCTCCACTTT. Protein product: CASSLQGNIGPLHF.

The chain carries TRBV7-2 and TRBJ2-1, with 9 bases fitting TRBD2. There are 16 residues in the CDR3. Germline loops: CDR1 SGHTA, CDR2 FQGNSA. With V trimmed by 3 bases and J by 7 bases, 10 bases remained unmatched. This chain's CDR3 is CASSFSRGRASNEQFF. In DNA, the CDR3 is TGTGCCAGCAGCTTTTCGCGCGGGAGGGCCTCAAATGAGCAGTTCTTC.

The rearrangement joins TRBV12-3 or TRBV12-4 to TRBJ2-2, with a tentative D call TRBD2 (5 bases). The CDR3 length is 13 residues. Between the trimmed V and J ends, which lost 7 bases and 7 bases, there was a span of 13 bases. The CDR3 spells CASTRDGNGELFF. CDR3 nucleotides: TGTGCCAGCACGAGGGATGGGAACGGGGAGCTGTTTTTT.

V is TRBV15 and J is TRBJ2-6; D is undetermined. Deletions cut 6 bases from V and 4 bases from J, with 7 bases between. CDR1 and CDR2 (germline): LNHNV, YYDKDF (reference sequence). The CDR3 is made up of 13 amino acids. The CDR3 sequence: CATSLSGANVLTF. CDR3 nucleotide sequence: TGTGCCACCAGTTTATCGGGGGCCAACGTCCTGACTTTC.

The genes are TRBV9 and TRBJ2-1; 7 positions match TRBD2. Germline CDR1 SGDLS, CDR2 YYNGEE. V was pared by 3 bases and J by 7 bases, with 7 bases of the junction left unmatched. CDR3 length: 14 amino acids. The CDR3 DNA sequence: TGTGCCAGCAGCGGGGGAGGGGTTAGTAATGAGCAGTTCTTC. Amino acid sequence: CASSGGGVSNEQFF.

The rearrangement uses TRBV5-6 and TRBJ2-7; D might be TRBD1 (5 bases). V shed 4 bases and J shed 3 bases, with 11 bases lying between them. The CDR3 has 13 residues. Germline V gene data show CDR1 as SGHDT and CDR2 as YYEEEE. The CDR3 DNA sequence: TGTGCCAGCAGCGGACGACAGCACTACGAGCAGTACTTC. This codes for CASSGRQHYEQYF.

This sequence joins TRBV28 and TRBJ2-3; D perhaps matches TRBD2 (6 bases). Germline V gives CDR1 MDHEN, CDR2 SYDVKM. V gave up 3 bases and J gave up 6 bases, with 13 bases separating them. This CDR3 has 14 residues. CDR3 coding DNA: TGTGCCAGCAGTTTTGTTCCGGGGAGGGATACGCAGTATTTT. Translating gives CASSFVPGRDTQYF.

The chain couples TRBV13 to TRBJ2-1; 7 nucleotides match TRBD2. This CDR3 contains 15 residues. CDR1 is PRHDT, CDR2 FYEKMQ, per germline (reference sequence). The V segment lost 4 bases and the J segment 6 bases; nucleotides outside the gene matches: 9. The CDR3 nucleotides read TGTGCCAGCAGCTCCGGACTAGACGGGGCCAATGAGCAGTTCTTC. This sequence encodes CASSSGLDGANEQFF.

The chain is built from TRBV7-8 and TRBJ2-1; 11 nucleotides align to TRBD2. CDR1 and CDR2 from the germline V gene are SGHVS and FQNEAQ. The V gene end was trimmed by 5 bases and the J gene end by 4 bases; junction bases not matched to a gene: 10. The CDR3 runs to 17 residues. The CDR3 bases are TGTGCCAGCAGCCCACGATTAGCGGGAGGGAGTTACAATGAGCAGTTCTTC. Translating it yields CASSPRLAGGSYNEQFF.

This rearrangement joins TRBV4-1 to TRBJ2-2; TRBD2 matches at 13 bases. Trimming at V came to 6 bases and at J to 3 bases, leaving 7 bases not matched to a gene. The CDR3 loop spans 17 amino acids. Germline V gives CDR1 MGHRA, CDR2 YSYEKL. The CDR3 reads CASSRGLAGEYTGELFF. Written as DNA, the CDR3 is TGCGCCAGCAGTCGTGGACTAGCGGGAGAGTACACCGGGGAGCTGTTTTTT.

The sample holds a few counts of this clone. The chain carries TRBV27 and TRBJ1-5, with D perhaps TRBD1 (5 bases). Germline loops: CDR1 MNHEY, CDR2 SMNVEV (reference sequence). This CDR3 is built from 14 residues. The ends were cut back, 1 base at V and 2 bases at J, with 6 bases in the middle. The CDR3 coding sequence is TGTGCCAGCAGTTTATGGGGGGGCAATCAGCCCCAGCATTTT. Translation: CASSLWGGNQPQHF.

The CDR3 DNA sequence: TGTGCCAGCAGCGTAAGAGGGAATGAGCAGTTCTTC. It yields the protein CASSVRGNEQFF. The rearrangement uses TRBV5-6 and TRBJ2-1; possibly TRBD2 for D (5 bases). CDR1 and CDR2 (germline): SGHDT, YYEEEE. This CDR3 region has 12 residues. V was pared by 4 bases and J by 7 bases, with 9 bases between.

The chain has TRBV28 and TRBJ2-3, with D possibly matching TRBD2 (7 bases). The ends were cut back, 7 bases at V and 7 bases at J, with 27 bases in the middle. The CDR3 consists of 17 residues. CDR1 is MDHEN and CDR2 is SYDVKM in the germline V gene. The CDR3 nucleotides are TGTGCCAGCACCTTTCCCTATGGGGGGGCCAAGGGGAATACGCAGTATTTT. Amino acids: CASTFPYGGAKGNTQYF. Full variable domain (missing parts from reference TRBV28 and TRBJ2-3): DVKVTQSSRYLVKRTGEKVFLECVQDMDHENMFWYRQDPGLGLRLIYFSYDVKMKEKGDIPEGYSVSREKKERFSLILESASTNQTSMYLCASTFPYGGAKGNTQYFGPGTRLTVL.